The 21 T cell receptor beta chains listed next were all sequenced from one sample in a study of cytomegalovirus exposure and HLA in healthy donors. This PCR relied on a set of 60 Vbeta primers and 13 Jbeta primers. Profiled with immunoSEQ multiplex PCR; TCRdb holds only in-frame clones, not every one. The sample totals approximately 180,000 clones; its top ten clones hold almost 6.5%. The sample consisted of PBMCs. These receptors all come from a man between 25 and 39 years old in good health and CMV-seronegative.

This chain uses TRBV5-1 with TRBJ2-1, with TRBD2 matching 9 bases. With 0 bases clipped from V and 8 bases from J, the junction kept 9 bases outside the gene matches. The CDR3 totals 16 residues. Germline loops: CDR1 SGHRS, CDR2 YFSETQ. For the CDR3, the DNA is TGCGCCAGCAGCTTGGAAGCGGGAGGCGGGGTCTATGAGCAGTTCTTC. Amino acid sequence: CASSLEAGGGVYEQFF.

This chain joins TRBV5-5 and TRBJ1-2, with no clear D. The V gene's germline CDR1 is SGHKS and CDR2 YYEKEE (reference sequence). There are 15 residues in the CDR3. V dropped 1 base and J dropped 0 bases, with 10 bases sitting between them. This CDR3 is CASSLSHGSNYGYTF. The CDR3 DNA sequence: TGTGCCAGCAGCTTGTCGCACGGGTCTAACTATGGCTACACCTTC.

The chain has TRBV5-4 and TRBJ1-6; D is unclear. The length of the CDR3 is 16 residues. The V end was cut by 4 bases, the J end by 7 bases, with 18 bases between. CDR1 and CDR2 (germline): SGHNT, YYREEE (reference sequence). The CDR3 DNA reads TGTGCCAGCAGCCGCGAGGGAGGTCCTAGGAATTCACCCCTCCACTTT. Residues: CASSREGGPRNSPLHF.

V gene TRBV11-2 combines with J gene TRBJ2-7, with D perhaps matching TRBD1 (5 bases). Per germline, CDR1 SGHAT and CDR2 FQNNGV. This CDR3 has 16 residues. V lost 7 bases to trimming and J lost 2 bases, with 21 bases between them. The CDR3 DNA follows: TGTGCCAGCACCCCGTATCTTGCAGGGTTACCCTACGAGCAGTACTTC. Its translation is CASTPYLAGLPYEQYF.

V gene TRBV30 combines with J gene TRBJ2-6, with 7 bases identical to TRBD1. The junction had 8 bases not matched to a gene; V was cut back by 3 bases and J by 0 bases. Germline CDR1 is GTSNPN and CDR2 is SVGIG (reference sequence). The CDR3 loop spans 17 amino acids. The CDR3 region is CAWSLVGTVSGANVLTF. CDR3 in DNA: TGTGCCTGGAGCCTAGTCGGGACAGTCTCTGGGGCCAACGTCCTGACTTTC.

The chain uses TRBV13 and TRBJ2-6; 11 bases are a match to TRBD1. The V segment lost 5 bases and the J segment 2 bases; nucleotides outside the gene matches: 5. The CDR3 consists of 17 residues. Germline CDR1 and CDR2: PRHDT and FYEKMQ (reference sequence). CDR3 sequence reads: CASSDRTGGPGANVLTF. The CDR3 DNA is TGTGCCAGCAGCGACCGGACAGGGGGCCCTGGGGCCAACGTCCTGACTTTC.

The chain carries TRBV6-5 and TRBJ2-1, with unresolved D. The V and J ends lost 0 bases and 8 bases respectively, with 17 bases between them. CDR1 is MNHEY, CDR2 SVGAGI, per germline. The CDR3 runs to 16 residues. The CDR3 spells CASSYSTRPPTDEQFF. The CDR3 DNA follows: TGTGCCAGCAGTTACTCGACCAGGCCCCCCACGGATGAGCAGTTCTTC.

This chain uses TRBV10-3 with TRBJ1-2; 10 positions agree with TRBD1. CDR1 and CDR2 from the germline V gene are ENHRY and SYGVKD. This CDR3 is built from 15 residues. With V trimmed by 3 bases and J by 1 base, 2 bases remained unmatched. The CDR3 sequence: CAISDRDRGNYGYTF. The CDR3 nucleotides read TGTGCCATCAGTGACCGGGACAGGGGTAACTATGGCTACACCTTC.

The V gene is TRBV7-3, the J gene TRBJ2-7; 9 nucleotides match TRBD2. V dropped 4 bases and J dropped 5; count of bases not matched to a gene: 6. CDR1 is SGHTA and CDR2 is FQGTGA in the germline V gene. This CDR3 region has 14 residues. CDR3 in DNA: TGTGCCAGCAGCTCGGCGGGACTAGCAAACGAGCAGTACTTC. Residues: CASSSAGLANEQYF.

The rearrangement links TRBV10-3 to TRBJ1-6; tentatively, D is TRBD1 (6 bases). Germline-derived CDR1 and CDR2 are ENHRY and SYGVKD. The length of the CDR3 is 14 residues. Trimming pared 6 bases from V and 5 bases from J, leaving 11 bases between. The CDR3 spells CAISAGDHNSPLHF. The DNA of the CDR3 is TGTGCCATCAGCGCAGGGGACCATAATTCACCCCTCCACTTT.

V usage is TRBV5-1 and J usage is TRBJ2-3, with a possible D match to TRBD2 (6 bases). The CDR3 is made up of 18 amino acids. V gave up 4 bases and J gave up 2 bases, with 23 bases separating them. Germline lookup yields CDR1 SGHRS and CDR2 YFSETQ. The CDR3 DNA reads as TGCGCCAGCAGCCCACGGAGGGGTCTAAGGGGAACCACAGATACGCAGTATTTT. This gives the protein CASSPRRGLRGTTDTQYF.

V is TRBV4-2 and J is TRBJ2-1; 11 bases fit TRBD2. V was clipped by 1 base and J by 4 bases; unmatched bases: 9. The length of the CDR3 is 18 residues. Germline values: CDR1 LGHNA, CDR2 YNFKEQ. CDR3 amino acids: CASSQAVGTSGKYNEQFF. CDR3 nucleotides: TGTGCCAGCAGCCAAGCAGTGGGGACTAGCGGAAAGTACAATGAGCAGTTCTTC.

The chain links TRBV11-2 to TRBJ2-1; the D gene is possibly TRBD1 (5 bases). Germline V gene sequence: CDR1 SGHAT, CDR2 FQNNGV. Trimming pared 0 bases from V and 4 bases from J, leaving 10 bases between. The CDR3 length is 15 residues. CDR3 amino acids: CASSLEGLGYNEQFF. CDR3 bases: TGTGCCAGCAGCTTAGAGGGGCTCGGATACAATGAGCAGTTCTTC.

As to this clone: In the same sample, other DNA sequences code for this CDR3. The V and J genes are TRBV15 and TRBJ1-1; D is ambiguous. CDR3 length: 15 residues. Trimming removed 0 bases from V and 0 bases from J, with 8 bases in between. CDR1 and CDR2 from the germline V gene are LNHNV and YYDKDF (reference sequence). CDR3 loop: CATSRDRGLNTEAFF. CDR3 bases: TGTGCCACCAGCAGAGATCGGGGATTGAACACTGAAGCTTTCTTT.

CDR3 loop: CASSGQGADFLGDEQFF. The DNA of the CDR3 is TGTGCCAGCAGTGGGCAGGGGGCAGATTTTCTGGGCGATGAGCAGTTCTTC. The chain combines TRBV6-1 with TRBJ2-1; the match to TRBD1 covers 8 bases. CDR1 is MNHNS, CDR2 SASEGT, per germline. This CDR3 contains 17 residues. V trimming: 4 bases; J trimming: 8 bases; junction bases outside the gene matches: 16.

The chain joins TRBV27 to TRBJ2-2; D is uncertain. CDR1 is MNHEY and CDR2 is SMNVEV in the germline V gene (reference sequence). This CDR3 region has 14 residues. V lost 3 bases, J lost 2 bases, and 7 bases lay in between. CDR3 nucleotide sequence: TGTGCCAGCAGTTTGGGCAGAAACACCGGGGAGCTGTTTTTT. Amino acid sequence: CASSLGRNTGELFF.

This chain links TRBV30 with TRBJ2-3, with 8 bases that match TRBD2. The V segment lost 1 base and the J segment 4 bases; nucleotides outside the gene matches: 4. CDR3 length: 14 residues. Per the germline V gene, CDR1 is GTSNPN and CDR2 is SVGIG (reference sequence). In DNA, the CDR3 is TGTGCCTGGAGTGATGCGGGGGGCGCAGATACGCAGTATTTT. Translating gives CAWSDAGGADTQYF.

J is TRBJ2-1 and V is TRBV5-1, with 7 bases that match TRBD2. The CDR3 runs to 15 residues. Germline V CDR1 and CDR2: SGHRS, YFSETQ. With 3 bases clipped from V and 2 bases from J, the junction kept 5 bases outside the gene matches. Here the CDR3 reads CASSWGEGPYNEQFF. The CDR3 DNA follows: TGCGCCAGCAGCTGGGGGGAGGGCCCCTACAATGAGCAGTTCTTC.

This chain links TRBV2 with TRBJ1-5; D is unclear. The V gene's germline CDR1 is SNHLY and CDR2 FYNNEI. Trimming pared 0 bases from V and 11 bases from J, leaving 17 bases between. The CDR3 sequence is 15 residues long. CDR3 sequence reads: CASSEALPARSAQHF. The CDR3 DNA sequence: TGTGCCAGCAGTGAAGCGCTTCCAGCCAGGTCGGCCCAGCATTTT.

V and J are TRBV5-8 and TRBJ1-5; TRBD1 matches at 7 bases. This CDR3 is built from 15 residues. Losses at the gene ends were 4 bases for V and 4 bases for J; bases not matched to a gene: 8. Germline V gene sequence: CDR1 SGHTS, CDR2 YDEGEE. The CDR3 sequence: CASSRPRDRNQPQHF. CDR3 DNA: TGTGCCAGCAGCCGACCCCGGGACAGAAATCAGCCCCAGCATTTT.

The genes are TRBV7-9 and TRBJ2-5; tentatively, D is TRBD1 (6 bases). The J call may be in error: the DNA end matches TRBJ2-7 better. CDR1 SEHNR and CDR2 FQNEAQ come from the germline V gene (reference sequence). The CDR3 runs 16 residues. Here the CDR3 DNA reads TGTGCCAGCAGTGAGCGACAGGCGACGAACTCCTACGAGCAGTACTTC. It encodes CASSERQATNSYEQYF.